These 6 T cell receptor beta chains share one sample of origin, sequenced in a study of siplizumab effects on memory and regulatory T cells. Here immunoSEQ multiplex PCR was the method, and the copy in TCRdb shows in-frame clones only, minus some. Of about 100,000 clones listed, approximately 92% were seen once; the top ten hold under 0.15%. Sequences were obtained from CD4+ T cells sorted from blood. All receptors derive from a human donor in good health.

V usage is TRBV19 and J usage is TRBJ2-1; TRBD2 matches 8 bases. Per germline, CDR1 LNHDA and CDR2 SQIVND (reference sequence). Losses at the gene ends were 5 bases for V and 8 bases for J; bases not matched to a gene: 11. This CDR3 has 15 residues. The CDR3 sequence is CASSPQRGFGDEQFF. CDR3 bases: TGTGCCAGTAGTCCACAGCGGGGGTTTGGGGATGAGCAGTTCTTC.

This chain joins TRBV7-7 and TRBJ2-5, with 8 bases fitting TRBD2. The CDR3 sequence is 14 residues long. Germline-derived CDR1 and CDR2 are SSHAT and FNYEAQ (reference sequence). Trimming took 5 bases from V and 4 from J; bases not matched to a gene: 6. The CDR3 sequence is CASSQTGGPETQYF. The CDR3, as DNA: TGTGCCAGCAGCCAGACGGGGGGGCCAGAGACCCAGTACTTC. The full variable domain, completed using reference TRBV7-7 and TRBJ2-5, is GAGVSQSPRYKVTKRGQDVTLRCDPISSHATLYWYQQALGQGPEFLTYFNYEAQPDKSGLPSDRFSAERPEGSISTLTIQRTEQRDSAMYRCASSQTGGPETQYFGPGTRLLVL.

The V and J genes are TRBV6-5 and TRBJ1-2, with 11 bases that match TRBD1. This CDR3 comprises 14 residues. V shed 6 bases, J shed 5 bases, and the junction held 5 bases outside the gene matches. Germline lookup yields CDR1 MNHEY and CDR2 SVGAGI. This CDR3 is CASSGTGGIYGYTF. The DNA of the CDR3 is TGTGCCAGCAGCGGGACAGGGGGTATTTATGGCTACACCTTC.

The gene calls are TRBV7-9 and TRBJ1-4; D not certain. This CDR3 contains 14 residues. V was cut by 8 bases and J by 7 bases, with 17 bases left in between. Germline values: CDR1 SEHNR, CDR2 FQNEAQ (reference sequence). The CDR3 loop is CASCSTTDGEKLFF. The CDR3 nucleotides are TGTGCCAGCTGTTCCACCACCGATGGTGAAAAACTGTTTTTT.

The rearrangement links TRBV7-9 to TRBJ2-1, with 15 positions matching TRBD2. CDR3 size: 17 residues. Germline V gene data show CDR1 as SEHNR and CDR2 as FQNEAQ (reference sequence). V gave up 1 base and J gave up 7 bases; unmatched junction bases: 5. The CDR3 DNA reads as TGTGCCAGCAGCTTAGGGACTAGCGGGGGGGCCGGGAATGAGCAGTTCTTC. Its translation: CASSLGTSGGAGNEQFF.

This sequence joins TRBV5-1 and TRBJ1-2, with D maybe TRBD1 (6 bases). CDR3 size: 13 residues. The V and J ends lost 4 bases and 8 bases respectively, with 15 bases between them. Germline V gene data show CDR1 as SGHRS and CDR2 as YFSETQ. CDR3 residues: CASSAEQGRGYTF. The CDR3 bases are TGCGCCAGCAGCGCTGAACAGGGAAGGGGCTACACCTTC.